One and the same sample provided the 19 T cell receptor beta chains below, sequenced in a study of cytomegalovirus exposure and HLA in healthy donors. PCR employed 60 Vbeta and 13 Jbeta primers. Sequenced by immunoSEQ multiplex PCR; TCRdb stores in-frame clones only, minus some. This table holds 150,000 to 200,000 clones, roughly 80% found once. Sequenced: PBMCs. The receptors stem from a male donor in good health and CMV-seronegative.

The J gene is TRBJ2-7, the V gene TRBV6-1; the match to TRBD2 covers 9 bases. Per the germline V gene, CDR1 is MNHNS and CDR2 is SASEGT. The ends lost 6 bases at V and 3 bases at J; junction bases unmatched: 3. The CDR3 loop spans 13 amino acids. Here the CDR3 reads CASRSGRLYEQYF. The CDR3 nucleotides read TGTGCCAGCAGAAGCGGGAGGCTCTACGAGCAGTACTTC.

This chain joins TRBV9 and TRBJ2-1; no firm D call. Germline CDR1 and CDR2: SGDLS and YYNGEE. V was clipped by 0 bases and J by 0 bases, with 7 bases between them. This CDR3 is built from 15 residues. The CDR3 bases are TGTGCCAGCAGCGTAGAGACTTACTCCTACAATGAGCAGTTCTTC. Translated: CASSVETYSYNEQFF.

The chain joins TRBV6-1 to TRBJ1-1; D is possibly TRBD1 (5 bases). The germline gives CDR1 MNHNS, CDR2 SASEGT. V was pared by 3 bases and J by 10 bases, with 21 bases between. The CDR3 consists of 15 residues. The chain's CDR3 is CASSDGTGGRDGAFF. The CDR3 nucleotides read TGTGCCAGCAGTGATGGAACAGGAGGGCGTGATGGAGCTTTCTTT.

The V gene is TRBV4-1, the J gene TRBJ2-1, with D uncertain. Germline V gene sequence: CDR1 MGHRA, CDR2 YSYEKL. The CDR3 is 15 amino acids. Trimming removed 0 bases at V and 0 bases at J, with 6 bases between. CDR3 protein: CASSQDSSSYNEQFF. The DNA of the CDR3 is TGCGCCAGCAGCCAAGACTCCAGCTCCTACAATGAGCAGTTCTTC.

The CDR3 protein is CAASWTGDSNQPQHF. The CDR3, as DNA: TGTGCCGCAAGTTGGACAGGGGATAGCAATCAGCCCCAGCATTTT. V gene TRBV19 combines with J gene TRBJ1-5; TRBD1 aligns across 9 bases. Looked up from germline, CDR1 is LNHDA and CDR2 is SQIVND (reference sequence). This CDR3 is 15 amino acids long. Trimming took 11 bases from V and 0 from J; bases not matched to a gene: 8.

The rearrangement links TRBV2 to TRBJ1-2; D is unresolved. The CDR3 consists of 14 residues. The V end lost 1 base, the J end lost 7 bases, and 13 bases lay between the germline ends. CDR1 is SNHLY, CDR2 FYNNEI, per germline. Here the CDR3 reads CASSEGWQTFGYTF. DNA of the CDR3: TGTGCCAGCAGTGAAGGGTGGCAGACATTTGGCTACACCTTC.

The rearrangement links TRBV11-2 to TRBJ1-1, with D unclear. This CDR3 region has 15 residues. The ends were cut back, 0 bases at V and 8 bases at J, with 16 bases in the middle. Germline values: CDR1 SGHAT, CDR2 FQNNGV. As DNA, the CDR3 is TGTGCCAGCAGCTTAGATTTTAGCGGAGGCAGGGAAGCTTTCTTT. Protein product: CASSLDFSGGREAFF.

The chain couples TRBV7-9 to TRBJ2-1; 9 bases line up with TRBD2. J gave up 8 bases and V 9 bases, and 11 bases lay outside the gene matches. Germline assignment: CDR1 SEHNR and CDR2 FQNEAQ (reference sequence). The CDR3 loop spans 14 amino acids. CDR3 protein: CASPPGLAVDEQFF. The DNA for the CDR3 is TGTGCCAGTCCCCCGGGACTAGCTGTCGATGAGCAGTTCTTC. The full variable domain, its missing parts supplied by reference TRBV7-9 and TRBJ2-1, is DTGVSQNPRHKITKRGQNVTFRCDPISEHNRLYWYRQTLGQGPEFLTYFQNEAQLEKSRLLSDRFSAERPKGSFSTLEIQRTEQGDSAMYLCASPPGLAVDEQFFGPGTRLTVL.

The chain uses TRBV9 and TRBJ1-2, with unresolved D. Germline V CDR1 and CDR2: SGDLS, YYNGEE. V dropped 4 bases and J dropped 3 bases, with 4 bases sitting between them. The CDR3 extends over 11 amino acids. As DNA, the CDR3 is TGTGCCAGCAGCACATACTATGGCTACACCTTC. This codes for CASSTYYGYTF.

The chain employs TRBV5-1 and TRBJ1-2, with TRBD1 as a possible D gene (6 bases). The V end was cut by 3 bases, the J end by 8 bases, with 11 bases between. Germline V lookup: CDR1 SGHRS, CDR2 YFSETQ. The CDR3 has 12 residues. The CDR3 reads CASSWAGDGYTF. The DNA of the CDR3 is TGCGCCAGCAGCTGGGCAGGGGACGGCTACACCTTC.

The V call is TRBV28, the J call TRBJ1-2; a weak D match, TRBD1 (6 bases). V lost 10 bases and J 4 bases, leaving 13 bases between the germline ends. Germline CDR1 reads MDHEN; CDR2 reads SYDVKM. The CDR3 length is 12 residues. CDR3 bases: TGTGCCACACCCGACAGGACCTATGGCTACACCTTC. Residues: CATPDRTYGYTF.

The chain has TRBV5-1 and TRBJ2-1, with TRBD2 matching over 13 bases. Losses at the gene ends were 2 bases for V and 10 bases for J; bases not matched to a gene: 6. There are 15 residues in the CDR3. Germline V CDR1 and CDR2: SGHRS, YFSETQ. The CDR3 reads CASSLGLAGVVEQFF. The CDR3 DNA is TGCGCCAGCAGCTTAGGACTAGCGGGAGTTGTGGAGCAGTTCTTC.

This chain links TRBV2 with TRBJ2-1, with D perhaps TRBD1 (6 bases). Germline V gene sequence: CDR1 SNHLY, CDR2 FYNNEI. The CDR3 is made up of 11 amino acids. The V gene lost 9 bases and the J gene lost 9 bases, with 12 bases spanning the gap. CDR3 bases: TGTGCCAGGGGGGCTCGCCTTGAGCAGTTCTTC. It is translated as CARGARLEQFF.

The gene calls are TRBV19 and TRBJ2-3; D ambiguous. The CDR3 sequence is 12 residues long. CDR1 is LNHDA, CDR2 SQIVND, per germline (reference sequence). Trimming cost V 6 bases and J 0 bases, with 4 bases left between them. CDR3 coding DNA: TGTGCCAGTAGAGCTAGCACAGATACGCAGTATTTT. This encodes CASRASTDTQYF.

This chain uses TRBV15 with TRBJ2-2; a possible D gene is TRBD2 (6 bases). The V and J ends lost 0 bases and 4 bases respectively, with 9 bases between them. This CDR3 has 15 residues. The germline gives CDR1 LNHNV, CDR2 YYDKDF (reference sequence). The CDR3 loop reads CATSRDRGTTGELFF. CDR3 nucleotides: TGTGCCACCAGCAGAGATCGGGGGACCACCGGGGAGCTGTTTTTT. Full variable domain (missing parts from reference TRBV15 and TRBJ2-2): DAMVIQNPRYQVTQFGKPVTLSCSQTLNHNVMYWYQQKSSQAPKLLFHYYDKDFNNEADTPDNFQSRRPNTSFCFLDIRSPGLGDTAMYLCATSRDRGTTGELFFGEGSRLTVL.

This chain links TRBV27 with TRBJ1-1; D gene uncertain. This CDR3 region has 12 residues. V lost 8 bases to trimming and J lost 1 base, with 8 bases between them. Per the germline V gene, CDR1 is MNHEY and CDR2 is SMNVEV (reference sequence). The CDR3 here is CASSFGNTEAFF. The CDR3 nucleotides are TGTGCCAGCTCATTCGGGAACACTGAAGCTTTCTTT.

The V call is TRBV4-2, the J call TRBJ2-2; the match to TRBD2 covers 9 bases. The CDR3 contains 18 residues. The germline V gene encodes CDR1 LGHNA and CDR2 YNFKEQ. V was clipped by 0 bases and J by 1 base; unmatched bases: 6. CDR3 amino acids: CASSQEVAGGLNTGELFF. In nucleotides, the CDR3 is TGTGCCAGCAGCCAAGAGGTGGCGGGGGGGCTGAACACCGGGGAGCTGTTTTTT.

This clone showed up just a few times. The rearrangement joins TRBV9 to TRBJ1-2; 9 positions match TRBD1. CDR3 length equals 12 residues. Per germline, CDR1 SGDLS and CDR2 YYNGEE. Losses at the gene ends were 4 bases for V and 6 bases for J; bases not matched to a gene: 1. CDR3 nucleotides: TGTGCCAGCAGCCGGACAGGGGATGGCTACACCTTC. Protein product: CASSRTGDGYTF.

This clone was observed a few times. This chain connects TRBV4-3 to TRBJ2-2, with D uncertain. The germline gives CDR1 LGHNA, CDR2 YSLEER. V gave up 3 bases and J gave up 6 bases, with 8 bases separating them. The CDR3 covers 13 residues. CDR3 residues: CASSHGEAGELFF. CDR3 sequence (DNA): TGCGCCAGCAGCCACGGAGAGGCCGGGGAGCTGTTTTTT.